Listed here is a single TCR beta chain. Its target is unknown. This entry is derived from a study of shared clonotypes between healthy human individuals. The study, taken as a whole, reports: Represented genetic and exposure-history diversity was restricted by having few donors.

Positive CCR7 selection of CD45RO-negative cells yielded the naive CD8 cells, and terminally differentiated effector memory CD45RA+ cells were excluded. Clones were sequenced by immunoSEQ multiplex PCR, and TCRdb holds only the in-frame ones, with some missing. The sample contains approximately 2,000,000 clones, 80% to 95% of which appear only once. Sequenced input: naive CD8+ T cells from PBMCs. The receptor was derived from a man aged 18 to 30 in good health. Some clones in this sample may be carry-over from other donors' samples.

The CDR3 sequence is CASSLTGSWVEQYF. The CDR3 DNA sequence: TGCGCCAGCAGCCTGACAGGGAGTTGGGTCGAGCAGTACTTC. The chain carries TRBV5-1 and TRBJ2-7; the match to TRBD1 covers 7 bases. Germline values: CDR1 SGHRS, CDR2 YFSETQ. Germline trimming cut 4 bases from V and 6 bases from J; bases unmatched to any gene: 10. CDR3 length equals 14 residues.